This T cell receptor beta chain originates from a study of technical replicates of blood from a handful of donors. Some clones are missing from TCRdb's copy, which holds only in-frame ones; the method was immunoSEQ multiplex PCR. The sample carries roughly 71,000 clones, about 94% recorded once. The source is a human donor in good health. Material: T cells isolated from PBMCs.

This chain's CDR3 is CSVAAGFGGYTF. DNA for the CDR3: TGCAGCGTGGCCGCGGGTTTTGGTGGCTACACCTTC. The chain has TRBV29-1 and TRBJ1-2, with D unclear. V lost 6 bases to trimming and J lost 7 bases, with 15 bases between them. The CDR3 runs 12 residues. Germline-derived CDR1 and CDR2 are SQVTM and ANQGSEA. Together with reference TRBV29-1 and TRBJ1-2, the CDR3 gives the full variable domain: SAVISQKPSRDICQRGTSLTIQCQVDSQVTMMFWYRQQPGQSLTLIATANQGSEATYESGFVIDKFPISRPNLTFSTLTVSNMSPEDSSIYLCSVAAGFGGYTFGSGTRLTVV.